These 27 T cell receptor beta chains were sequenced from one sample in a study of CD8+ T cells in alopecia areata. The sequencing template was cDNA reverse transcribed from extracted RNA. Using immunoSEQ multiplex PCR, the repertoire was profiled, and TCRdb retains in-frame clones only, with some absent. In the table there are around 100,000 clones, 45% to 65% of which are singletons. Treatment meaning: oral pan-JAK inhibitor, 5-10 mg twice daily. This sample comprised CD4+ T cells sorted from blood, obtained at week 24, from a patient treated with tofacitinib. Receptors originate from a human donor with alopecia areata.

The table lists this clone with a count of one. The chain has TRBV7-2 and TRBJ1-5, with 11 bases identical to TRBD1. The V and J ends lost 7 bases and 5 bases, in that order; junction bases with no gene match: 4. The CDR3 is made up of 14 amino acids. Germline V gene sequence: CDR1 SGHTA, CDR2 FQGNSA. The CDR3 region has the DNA TGTGCCAGCACCGGGGGACAGGGGGATCAGCCCCAGCATTTT. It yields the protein CASTGGQGDQPQHF.

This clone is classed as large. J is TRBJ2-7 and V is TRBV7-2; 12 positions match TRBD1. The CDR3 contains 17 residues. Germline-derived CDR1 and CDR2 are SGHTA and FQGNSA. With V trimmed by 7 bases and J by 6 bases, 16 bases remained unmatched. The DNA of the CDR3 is TGTGCCAGCACCCCGGGGAAGGGACAGGGGGCTCCGGGCGAGCAGTACTTC. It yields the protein CASTPGKGQGAPGEQYF.

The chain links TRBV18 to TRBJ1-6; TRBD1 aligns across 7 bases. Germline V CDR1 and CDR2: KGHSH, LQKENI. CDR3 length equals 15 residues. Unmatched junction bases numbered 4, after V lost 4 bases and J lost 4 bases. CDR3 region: CASSLSGQYNSPLHF. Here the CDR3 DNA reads TGTGCCAGCTCACTGTCGGGACAGTATAATTCACCCCTCCACTTT.

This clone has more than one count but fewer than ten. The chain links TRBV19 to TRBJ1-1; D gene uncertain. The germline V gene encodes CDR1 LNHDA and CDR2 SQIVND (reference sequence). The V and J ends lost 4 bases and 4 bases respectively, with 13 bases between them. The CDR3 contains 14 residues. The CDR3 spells CASSTSWSGTEAFF. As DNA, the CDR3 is TGTGCCAGTAGTACTTCATGGAGTGGCACTGAAGCTTTCTTT.

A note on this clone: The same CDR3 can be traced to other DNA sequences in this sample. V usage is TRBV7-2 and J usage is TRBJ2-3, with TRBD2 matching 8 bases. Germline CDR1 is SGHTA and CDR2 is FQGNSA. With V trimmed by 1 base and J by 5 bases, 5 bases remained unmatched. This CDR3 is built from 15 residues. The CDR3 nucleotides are TGTGCCAGCAGCTTAGTGGCGGGGGGAGGAGATACGCAGTATTTT. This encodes CASSLVAGGGDTQYF.

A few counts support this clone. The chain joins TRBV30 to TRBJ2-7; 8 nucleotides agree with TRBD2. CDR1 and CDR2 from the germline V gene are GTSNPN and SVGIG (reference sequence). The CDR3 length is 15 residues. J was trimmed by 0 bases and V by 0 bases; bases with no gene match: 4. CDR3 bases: TGTGCCTGGAGTGTACGGGGGGGGCCCTCCTACGAGCAGTACTTC. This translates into CAWSVRGGPSYEQYF.

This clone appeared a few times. The CDR3 DNA sequence: TGTGCCAGCAGCCCGGTAGGGGGAGGCTACACCTTC. Translated: CASSPVGGGYTF. The chain carries TRBV7-6 and TRBJ1-2; TRBD1 is a possible D gene (6 bases). CDR3 length: 12 residues. Trimming removed 5 bases at V and 8 bases at J, with 12 bases between. CDR1 and CDR2 from the germline V gene are SGHVS and FNYEAQ.

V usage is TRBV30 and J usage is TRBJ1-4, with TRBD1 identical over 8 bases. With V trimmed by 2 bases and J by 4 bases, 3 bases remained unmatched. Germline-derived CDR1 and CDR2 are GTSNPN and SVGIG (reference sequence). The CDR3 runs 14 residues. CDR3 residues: CAWSRDRINEKLFF. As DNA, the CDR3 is TGTGCCTGGAGTAGGGACAGGATTAATGAAAAACTGTTTTTT.

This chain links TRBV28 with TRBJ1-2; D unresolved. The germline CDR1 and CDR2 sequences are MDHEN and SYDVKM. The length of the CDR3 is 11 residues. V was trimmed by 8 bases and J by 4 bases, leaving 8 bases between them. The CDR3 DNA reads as TGTGCCAGCCGCGATTCCTATGGCTACACCTTC. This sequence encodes CASRDSYGYTF.

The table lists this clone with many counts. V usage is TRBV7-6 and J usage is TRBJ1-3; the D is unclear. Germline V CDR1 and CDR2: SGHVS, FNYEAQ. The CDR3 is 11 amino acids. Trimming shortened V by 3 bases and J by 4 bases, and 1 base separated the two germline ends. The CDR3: CASSLGNTIYF. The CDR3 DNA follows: TGTGCCAGCAGCTTGGGAAACACCATATATTTT. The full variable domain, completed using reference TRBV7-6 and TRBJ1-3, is GAGVSQSPRYKVTKRGQDVALRCDPISGHVSLYWYRQALGQGPEFLTYFNYEAQQDKSGLPNDRFSAERPEGSISTLTIQRTEQRDSAMYRCASSLGNTIYFGEGSWLTVV.

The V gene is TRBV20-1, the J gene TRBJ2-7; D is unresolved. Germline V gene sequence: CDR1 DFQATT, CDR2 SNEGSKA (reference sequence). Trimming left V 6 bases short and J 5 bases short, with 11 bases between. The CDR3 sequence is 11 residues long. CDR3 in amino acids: CSAARPDEQYF. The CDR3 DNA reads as TGCAGTGCCGCGAGACCAGACGAGCAGTACTTC.

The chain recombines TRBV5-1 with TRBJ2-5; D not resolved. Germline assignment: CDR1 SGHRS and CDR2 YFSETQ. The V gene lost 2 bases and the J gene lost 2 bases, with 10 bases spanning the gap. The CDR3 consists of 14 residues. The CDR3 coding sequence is TGCGCCAGCAGCTTAGTGGATGGGCAAGAGACCCAGTACTTC. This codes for CASSLVDGQETQYF.

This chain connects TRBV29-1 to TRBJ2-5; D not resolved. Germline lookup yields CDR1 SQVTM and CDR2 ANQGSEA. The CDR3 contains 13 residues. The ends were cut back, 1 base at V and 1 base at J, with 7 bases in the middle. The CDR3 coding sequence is TGCAGCGTTGAAGTTCGGGCCCAAGAGACCCAGTACTTC. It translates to CSVEVRAQETQYF. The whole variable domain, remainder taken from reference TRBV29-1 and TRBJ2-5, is SAVISQKPSRDICQRGTSLTIQCQVDSQVTMMFWYRQQPGQSLTLIATANQGSEATYESGFVIDKFPISRPNLTFSTLTVSNMSPEDSSIYLCSVEVRAQETQYFGPGTRLLVL.

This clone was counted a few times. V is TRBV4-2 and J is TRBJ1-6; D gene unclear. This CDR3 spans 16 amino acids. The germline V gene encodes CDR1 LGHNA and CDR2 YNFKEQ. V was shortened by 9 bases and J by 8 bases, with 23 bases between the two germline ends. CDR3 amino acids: CASKLSKTLEDSPLHF. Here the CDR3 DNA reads TGTGCCAGTAAGTTGTCTAAGACCCTAGAGGATTCACCCCTCCACTTT.

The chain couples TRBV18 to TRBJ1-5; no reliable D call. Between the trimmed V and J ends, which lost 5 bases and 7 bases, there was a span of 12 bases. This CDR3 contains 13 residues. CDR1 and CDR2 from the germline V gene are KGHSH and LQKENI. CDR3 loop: CASSATYGQPQHF. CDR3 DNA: TGTGCCAGCTCAGCAACATACGGCCAGCCCCAGCATTTT.

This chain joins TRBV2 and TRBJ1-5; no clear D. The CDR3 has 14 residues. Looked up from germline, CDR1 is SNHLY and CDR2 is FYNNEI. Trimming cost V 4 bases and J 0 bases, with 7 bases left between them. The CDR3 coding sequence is TGTGCCAGCAGTGCAGCGTTTAGCAATCAGCCCCAGCATTTT. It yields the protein CASSAAFSNQPQHF.

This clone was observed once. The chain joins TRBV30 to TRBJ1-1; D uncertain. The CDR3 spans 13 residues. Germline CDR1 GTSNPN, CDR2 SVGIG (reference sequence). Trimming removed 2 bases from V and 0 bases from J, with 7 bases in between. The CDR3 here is CAWSRQVNTEAFF. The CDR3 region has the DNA TGTGCCTGGAGTAGGCAGGTGAACACTGAAGCTTTCTTT. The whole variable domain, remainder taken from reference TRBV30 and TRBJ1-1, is SQTIHQWPATLVQPVGSPLSLECTVEGTSNPNLYWYRQAAGRGLQLLFYSVGIGQISSEVPQNLSASRPQDRQFILSSKKLLLSDSGFYLCAWSRQVNTEAFFGQGTRLTVV.

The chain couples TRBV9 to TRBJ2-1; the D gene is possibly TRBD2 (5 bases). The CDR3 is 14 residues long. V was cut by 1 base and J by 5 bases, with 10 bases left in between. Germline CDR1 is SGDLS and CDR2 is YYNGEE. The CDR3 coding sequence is TGTGCCAGCAGCGTATCGGGGATAAACAATGAGCAGTTCTTC. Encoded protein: CASSVSGINNEQFF.

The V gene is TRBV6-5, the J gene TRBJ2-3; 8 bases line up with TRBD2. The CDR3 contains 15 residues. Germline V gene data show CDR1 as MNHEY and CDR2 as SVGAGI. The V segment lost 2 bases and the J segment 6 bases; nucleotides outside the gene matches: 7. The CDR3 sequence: CASSYPGLGVDTQYF. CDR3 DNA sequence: TGTGCCAGCAGTTACCCGGGACTAGGTGTGGATACGCAGTATTTT.

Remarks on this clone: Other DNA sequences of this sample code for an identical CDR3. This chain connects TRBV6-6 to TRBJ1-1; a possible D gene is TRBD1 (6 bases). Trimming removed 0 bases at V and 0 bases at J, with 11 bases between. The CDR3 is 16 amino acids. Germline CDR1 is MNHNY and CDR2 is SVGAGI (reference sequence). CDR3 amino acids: CASSYSSPGVNTEAFF. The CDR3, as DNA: TGTGCCAGCAGTTACTCGAGTCCAGGGGTGAACACTGAAGCTTTCTTT.

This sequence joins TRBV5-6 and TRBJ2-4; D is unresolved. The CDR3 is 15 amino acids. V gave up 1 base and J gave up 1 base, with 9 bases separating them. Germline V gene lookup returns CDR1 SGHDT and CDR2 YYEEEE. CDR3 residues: CASSLRAWAKNIQYF. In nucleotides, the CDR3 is TGTGCCAGCAGCTTGAGAGCTTGGGCCAAAAACATTCAGTACTTC. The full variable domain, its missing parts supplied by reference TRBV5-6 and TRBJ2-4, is DAGVTQSPTHLIKTRGQQVTLRCSPKSGHDTVSWYQQALGQGPQFIFQYYEEEERQRGNFPDRFSGHQFPNYSSELNVNALLLGDSALYLCASSLRAWAKNIQYFGAGTRLSVL.

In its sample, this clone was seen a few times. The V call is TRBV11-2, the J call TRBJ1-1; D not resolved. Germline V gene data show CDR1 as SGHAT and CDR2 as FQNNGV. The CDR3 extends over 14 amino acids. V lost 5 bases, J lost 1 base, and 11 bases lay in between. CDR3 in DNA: TGTGCCAGCAGCGCCCCGAGGGCGAACACTGAAGCTTTCTTT. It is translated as CASSAPRANTEAFF.

CDR3 residues: CASGRVAGGYEQYF. For the CDR3, the DNA is TGTGCCAGCGGGAGGGTAGCGGGTGGCTACGAGCAGTACTTC. This rearrangement joins TRBV2 to TRBJ2-7; TRBD2 matches at 7 bases. Germline lookup yields CDR1 SNHLY and CDR2 FYNNEI. J gave up 3 bases and V 8 bases, and 10 bases lay outside the gene matches. The CDR3 sequence is 14 residues long.

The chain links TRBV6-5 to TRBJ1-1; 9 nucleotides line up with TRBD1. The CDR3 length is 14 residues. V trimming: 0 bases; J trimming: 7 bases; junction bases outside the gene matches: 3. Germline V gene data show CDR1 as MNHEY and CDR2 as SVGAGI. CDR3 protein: CASSYSGQGVEAFF. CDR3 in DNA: TGTGCCAGCAGTTACTCGGGACAGGGAGTTGAAGCTTTCTTT.

In nucleotides, the CDR3 is TGCGCCAGCAGCGACTACAGGGGCTCCTTAGGAAAGCGACATAATTCACCCCTCCACTTT. Translating gives CASSDYRGSLGKRHNSPLHF. The chain uses TRBV5-1 and TRBJ1-6, with TRBD1 matching over 7 bases. Germline CDR1 SGHRS, CDR2 YFSETQ. This CDR3 spans 20 amino acids. Losses at the gene ends were 4 bases for V and 5 bases for J; bases not matched to a gene: 21.

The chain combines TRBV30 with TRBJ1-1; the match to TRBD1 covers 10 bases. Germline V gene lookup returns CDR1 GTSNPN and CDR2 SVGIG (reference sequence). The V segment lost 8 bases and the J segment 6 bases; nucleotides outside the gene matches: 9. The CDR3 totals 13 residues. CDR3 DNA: TGTGCCGGCTCCGGTGGACAGGGGGCTGAAGCTTTCTTT. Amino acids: CAGSGGQGAEAFF.

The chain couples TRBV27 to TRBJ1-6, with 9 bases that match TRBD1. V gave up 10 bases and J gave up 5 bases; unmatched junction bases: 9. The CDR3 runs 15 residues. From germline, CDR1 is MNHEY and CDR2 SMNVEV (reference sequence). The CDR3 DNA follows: TGTGCCACGGGACAGGGAGGTACTAATAATTCACCCCTCCACTTT. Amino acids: CATGQGGTNNSPLHF.